These 3 T cell receptor beta chains were sequenced from one sample in a study of blood T cell repertoires in COVID-19. Profiling relied on immunoSEQ multiplex PCR, and the TCRdb table lists in-frame clones only, not all of them. The sample lists roughly 120,000 clones, about four fifths occurring once. Sequencing used peripheral blood. The receptors were gathered from a woman in her fifties or sixties with acute or convalescent COVID-19.

CDR3 nucleotide sequence: TGCGCCAGCAGCCCGACAGGGGTCTACGAGCAGTACGTC. It encodes CASSPTGVYEQYV. The rearrangement uses TRBV5-1 and TRBJ2-7, with 8 bases identical to TRBD1. The CDR3 is 13 residues long. Germline CDR1 reads SGHRS; CDR2 reads YFSETQ. V lost 4 bases to trimming and J lost 3 bases; unmatched junction nucleotides: 3.

The chain links TRBV5-1 to TRBJ2-1; possibly TRBD2 for D (6 bases). Trimming took off 0 bases at V and 4 bases at J, with 11 bases between the two ends. Per germline, CDR1 SGHRS and CDR2 YFSETQ. This CDR3 spans 15 amino acids. CDR3 sequence reads: CASSLAGREYNEQFF. Here the CDR3 DNA reads TGCGCCAGCAGCTTGGCAGGGCGGGAATACAATGAGCAGTTCTTC.

The gene calls are TRBV27 and TRBJ1-2; possibly TRBD1 for D (6 bases). The CDR3 has 15 amino acids. Per germline, CDR1 MNHEY and CDR2 SMNVEV (reference sequence). The germline V and J ends were trimmed by 0 bases and 8 bases, with 16 bases remaining between them. CDR3 DNA sequence: TGTGCCAGCAGTTTATCTATAGGGGGGGGTTGGGGCTACACCTTC. It yields the protein CASSLSIGGGWGYTF.